Below, 3 T cell receptor beta chains from the same sample are listed, as sequenced in a study of T cell responses to AZD1222 COVID-19 vaccine. Data came from immunoSEQ multiplex PCR; TCRdb stores just in-frame clones and leaves some out. The sample contains fewer than 180,000 clones, about 93% of which appear only once. The sample here was peripheral blood, taken on day 0 of AZD1222 vaccination. The receptor set was obtained from an adult in good health.

Notes on this clone: The sample carries other DNA sequences with the same CDR3. The chain recombines TRBV19 with TRBJ1-2; possible D gene TRBD1, 5 bases. Per the germline V gene, CDR1 is LNHDA and CDR2 is SQIVND (reference sequence). V was pared by 2 bases and J by 1 base, with 5 bases between. The CDR3 contains 13 residues. CDR3 residues: CASSIQGNYGYTF. The DNA of the CDR3 is TGTGCCAGTAGTATACAGGGTAACTATGGCTACACCTTC.

V and J are TRBV7-2 and TRBJ1-2; 8 bases match TRBD1. CDR1 is SGHTA, CDR2 FQGNSA, per germline. The junction had 3 bases not matched to a gene; V was cut back by 5 bases and J by 4 bases. The CDR3 runs to 13 residues. The CDR3 DNA follows: TGTGCCAGCAGCCTAGACAGGGGCTATGGCTACACCTTC. This codes for CASSLDRGYGYTF.

V usage is TRBV5-4 and J usage is TRBJ1-4; the match to TRBD1 covers 8 bases. Germline lookup yields CDR1 SGHNT and CDR2 YYREEE (reference sequence). The CDR3 length is 15 residues. J was trimmed by 7 bases and V by 4 bases; bases with no gene match: 9. This CDR3 is CASSTQTGATEKLFF. The CDR3 DNA is TGTGCCAGCAGCACGCAGACAGGGGCCACTGAAAAACTGTTTTTT.